Sequencing of this T cell receptor (beta chain) was carried out in a study of CD8 T cells in ankylosing spondylitis. Study conclusions and caveats: Some motif variants were previously reported in reactive arthritis synovial fluid and blood. Blood of patients with ankylosing spondylitis appeared to be characterized by a TCR beta motif of eight highly homologous variants. Clones linked to disease were reported to show significant enrichment in matched ankylosing spondylitis synovial fluid.

This clonotype was recorded a few times. The target antigen is unknown. Library preparation for TCR beta used quantitative 5'-RACE with molecular barcodes. TCRdb analysed the 5' RACE reads with MiXCR anew, one entry per CDR3 protein. The data show 700,000 to 850,000 distinct CDR3 sequences, about 10% seen once. V was shortened by 8 bases and J by 1 base, with 14 bases between the two germline ends. This CDR3 is 14 amino acids long. CDR1 and CDR2 from the germline V gene are LGHNA and YNFKEQ. The chain joins TRBV4-2 to TRBJ1-2; no reliable D call. Sequencing was performed on blood, either unsorted or a sorted T cell fraction (not recorded which). The sequence was obtained from a male donor with ankylosing spondylitis. As DNA, the CDR3 is TGTGCCAGCGGCAATATACCCTTTAACTATGGCTACACCTTC. It codes for CASGNIPFNYGYTF.